These 8 T cell receptor beta chains were all obtained from the same sample, sequenced in a study of metastatic and nonmetastatic thyroid tumors. Treatment of any kind had been given to no patient before thyroid surgery. TCRdb re-called the PCR reads via MiXCR. The sample shows over 15,000 clones, about 28% of them seen only once. Specimen: blood. These receptor sequences come from a female donor with papillary thyroid cancer or a benign thyroid nodule (not recorded which). Some clones in this sample may be carry-over from other donors' samples.

This clone came up many times. A much larger clone is a single base away; this may be a read error. V is TRBV20-1 and J is TRBJ1-2; TRBD1 matches 9 bases. This CDR3 contains 13 residues. Germline trimming cut 7 bases from V and 8 bases from J; bases unmatched to any gene: 11. Germline V gene lookup returns CDR1 DFQATT and CDR2 SNEGSKA (reference sequence). The CDR3 region has the DNA TGCAGTGTGGGGGGGGACAGGGTGTTAGGCTACACCTTC. Translated: CSVGGDRVLGYTF.

This clone is termed medium-sized. The chain joins TRBV18 to TRBJ2-1; D is tentatively TRBD1 or TRBD2 (6 bases each). Deletions cut 2 bases from V and 13 bases from J, with 15 bases between. The CDR3 has 13 amino acids. Germline CDR1 and CDR2: KGHSH and LQKENI. The CDR3 protein is CASSPNLRDIQFF. CDR3 DNA: TGTGCCAGCTCACCAAATCTGCGGGACATCCAGTTCTTC.

This clone is labeled as medium-sized. V gene TRBV19 combines with J gene TRBJ1-1; TRBD1 matches at 12 bases. Germline-derived CDR1 and CDR2 are LNHDA and SQIVND (reference sequence). The CDR3 spans 19 residues. J lost 0 bases, V lost 5 bases, and 13 bases had no gene match. CDR3 protein: CASSPLPGQGASLNTEAFF. DNA for the CDR3: TGTGCCAGTAGTCCGTTACCGGGACAGGGGGCGTCTTTGAACACTGAAGCTTTCTTT. The whole variable domain, remainder taken from reference TRBV19 and TRBJ1-1, is DGGITQSPKYLFRKEGQNVTLSCEQNLNHDAMYWYRQDPGQGLRLIYYSQIVNDFQKGDIAEGYSVSREKKESFPLTVTSAQKNPTAFYLCASSPLPGQGASLNTEAFFGQGTRLTVV.

The chain links TRBV9 to TRBJ2-1, with unresolved D. Trimming took 4 bases from V and 9 from J, leaving 14 bases between them. From germline, CDR1 is SGDLS and CDR2 YYNGEE. The CDR3 contains 13 residues. The CDR3 is CASSYSITGEQFF. CDR3 DNA: TGTGCCAGCAGCTATTCTATTACGGGTGAGCAGTTCTTC.

This clone was found many times. This rearrangement joins TRBV5-5 to TRBJ2-1; D gene uncertain. The V gene lost 4 bases and the J gene lost 2 bases, with 1 base spanning the gap. CDR1 is SGHKS, CDR2 YYEKEE, per germline (reference sequence). The CDR3 is 11 amino acids. This chain's CDR3 is CASSPYNEQFF. CDR3 nucleotides: TGTGCCAGCAGCCCCTACAATGAGCAGTTCTTC.

Sample share makes this clone medium-sized. The rearrangement links TRBV19 to TRBJ1-1, with TRBD1 as a possible D gene (5 bases). This CDR3 comprises 14 residues. Germline CDR1 LNHDA, CDR2 SQIVND (reference sequence). The V gene lost 7 bases and the J gene lost 5 bases, with 17 bases spanning the gap. CDR3 coding DNA: TGTGCCAGTACAAAACAGGCTTCGGGGACTGAAGCTTTCTTT. This gives the protein CASTKQASGTEAFF. Looking up the rest from reference TRBV19 and TRBJ1-1 gives the full variable domain: DGGITQSPKYLFRKEGQNVTLSCEQNLNHDAMYWYRQDPGQGLRLIYYSQIVNDFQKGDIAEGYSVSREKKESFPLTVTSAQKNPTAFYLCASTKQASGTEAFFGQGTRLTVV.

The sample holds many counts of this clone. A much more abundant neighbour one base away suggests this may be a read error. CDR3 nucleotide sequence: TGTGCCAGCAGTTACTCTTGTGATACGCAGTATTTT. Protein sequence: CASSYSCDTQYF. This chain connects TRBV6-5 to TRBJ2-3, with no clear D. Trimming shortened V by 0 bases and J by 6 bases, and 4 bases separated the two germline ends. This CDR3 has 12 amino acids. Germline assignment: CDR1 MNHEY and CDR2 SVGAGI.

The chain joins TRBV20-1 to TRBJ2-3, with 9 bases aligning to TRBD2. V shed 3 bases, J shed 1 base, and the junction held 8 bases outside the gene matches. The CDR3 length is 16 residues. Germline V lookup: CDR1 DFQATT, CDR2 SNEGSKA (reference sequence). This CDR3 is CSASDAGGLGTDTQYF. The CDR3, as DNA: TGCAGTGCTAGTGACGCGGGGGGGCTCGGCACAGATACGCAGTATTTT.